This T cell receptor beta chain comes out of a study of vaccination effects on CD4 cells after COVID-19. General study points: There was marked clonal contraction among infection- and vaccine-induced clones late after vaccination.

TCRdb's table, derived via immunoSEQ multiplex PCR, lists solely in-frame clones and lacks some. The sample has under 40,000 clones, roughly four fifths seen once; the top ten hold just under 2%. Details on this clone: Antigen unknown.

Within the ViraFEST assay, antigen-specific CD4+ T cells underwent expansion with viral peptide pools prior to sequencing. Scientists isolated CD4+ T cells after an approximately 11-day culture period ended. Participants got two doses of BNT162b2 or mRNA-1273 vaccine. Roughly 2.1 million PBMC per well were cultured with around 9.6 IU/ml IL-2 and approximately 10 ug/ml peptides. Germline CDR1 reads LNHDA; CDR2 reads SQIVND (reference sequence). V was trimmed by 4 bases and J by 0 bases, leaving 15 bases between them. The CDR3 runs to 16 residues. This clonotype originated in a human donor who received a COVID-19 vaccine. Some clones in this sample may be carry-over from other donors' samples. Source: CD4+ T cells from PBMCs cultured with HCoV-NL63 spike peptides, taken after COVID-19 vaccination. The V and J genes are TRBV19 and TRBJ1-1; tentatively, D is TRBD1 (6 bases). Here the CDR3 reads CASSNRDTILNTEAFF. CDR3 in DNA: TGTGCCAGTAGTAACCGGGACACAATTCTGAACACTGAAGCTTTCTTT.